The source of this T cell receptor beta chain is a study of cytomegalovirus exposure and HLA in healthy donors. Amplification used 60 Vbeta primers and 13 Jbeta primers. Assay used: immunoSEQ multiplex PCR; TCRdb lists only in-frame clones, some missing. Its table lists tens of thousands of clones. Germline V CDR1 and CDR2: MNHEY, SVGAGI. V lost 0 bases and J 4 bases, leaving 9 bases between the germline ends. This CDR3 comprises 14 residues. The source is a female donor in good health and CMV-seropositive. This chain uses TRBV6-5 with TRBJ1-2; possibly TRBD1 for D (5 bases). Sequenced: PBMCs. Written as DNA, the CDR3 is TGTGCCAGCAGTTACTCCAGGCAGGGCTATGGCTACACCTTC. Protein: CASSYSRQGYGYTF.